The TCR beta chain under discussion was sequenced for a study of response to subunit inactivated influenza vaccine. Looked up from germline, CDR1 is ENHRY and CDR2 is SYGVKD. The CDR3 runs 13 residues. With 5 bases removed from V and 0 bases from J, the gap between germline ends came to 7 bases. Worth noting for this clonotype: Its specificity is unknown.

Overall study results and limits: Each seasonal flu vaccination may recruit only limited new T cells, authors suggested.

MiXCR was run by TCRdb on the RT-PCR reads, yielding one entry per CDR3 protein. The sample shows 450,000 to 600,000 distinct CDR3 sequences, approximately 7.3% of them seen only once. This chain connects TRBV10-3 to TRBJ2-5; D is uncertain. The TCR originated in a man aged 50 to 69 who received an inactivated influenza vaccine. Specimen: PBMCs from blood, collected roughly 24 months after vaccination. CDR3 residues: CAISIPHQETQYF. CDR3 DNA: TGTGCCATCAGTATTCCTCACCAAGAGACCCAGTACTTC.